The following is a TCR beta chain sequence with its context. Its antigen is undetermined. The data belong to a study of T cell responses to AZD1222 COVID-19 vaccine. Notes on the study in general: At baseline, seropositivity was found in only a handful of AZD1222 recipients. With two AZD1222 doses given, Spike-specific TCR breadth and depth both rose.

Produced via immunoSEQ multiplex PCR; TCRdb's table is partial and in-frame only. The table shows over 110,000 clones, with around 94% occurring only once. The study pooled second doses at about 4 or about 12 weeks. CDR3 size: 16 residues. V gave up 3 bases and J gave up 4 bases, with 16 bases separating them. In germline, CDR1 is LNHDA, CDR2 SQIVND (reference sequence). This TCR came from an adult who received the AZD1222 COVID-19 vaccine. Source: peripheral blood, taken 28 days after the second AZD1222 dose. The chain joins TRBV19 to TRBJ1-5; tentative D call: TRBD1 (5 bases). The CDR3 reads CASSIIRDGANQPQHF. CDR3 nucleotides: TGTGCCAGTAGTATCATCCGGGACGGAGCGAATCAGCCCCAGCATTTT. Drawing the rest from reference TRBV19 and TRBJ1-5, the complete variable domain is DGGITQSPKYLFRKEGQNVTLSCEQNLNHDAMYWYRQDPGQGLRLIYYSQIVNDFQKGDIAEGYSVSREKKESFPLTVTSAQKNPTAFYLCASSIIRDGANQPQHFGDGTRLSIL.